What follows is one TCR beta chain and its context. TCRdb called the reads again in MiXCR, with one record for every CDR3 protein. The sample records some 200,000 distinct CDR3 sequences, roughly 19% being singletons. This specimen belongs to a study of T cell repertoires in cytomegalovirus infection. For the study at large: Indications of both CMV infection and matching HLA type were provided by public TCR beta signatures.

Sequencing was done on a sample of PBMCs. This TCR was sampled from a human donor in good health (CMV status not recorded). Some clones in this sample may be carry-over from other donors' samples.

CDR3 bases: TGTGCCAGCAGCTTCCACGGACAGGGAATCGGGGAGACCCAGTACTTC. It yields the protein CASSFHGQGIGETQYF. The V and J genes are TRBV7-9 and TRBJ2-5; TRBD1 matches at 8 bases. The V segment lost 3 bases and the J segment 5 bases; nucleotides outside the gene matches: 11. CDR3 length: 16 residues. Germline CDR1 is SEHNR and CDR2 is FQNEAQ (reference sequence).